The 14 T cell receptor beta chains below all came from one sample that was sequenced in a study. TCRdb recomputed calls from the 5' RACE reads with MiXCR, one row per CDR3 protein. The sample holds just under 65,000 distinct CDR3 sequences, approximately 23% seen once. The sample was memory CD4+ T cells sorted from a lymph node. The subset here: memory CD4+ T cells, CD4+CD45RO+CD25-. The source of these receptors is a female donor with breast cancer.

The J gene is TRBJ2-3, the V gene TRBV20-1; the match to TRBD2 covers 11 bases. The junction had 4 bases not matched to a gene; V was cut back by 4 bases and J by 4 bases. Germline CDR1 is DFQATT and CDR2 is SNEGSKA (reference sequence). The CDR3 totals 14 residues. CDR3 amino acids: CSAIAGGGADTQYF. The CDR3 nucleotides are TGCAGTGCTATAGCGGGAGGGGGGGCAGATACGCAGTATTTT.

The J gene is TRBJ2-1, the V gene TRBV20-1, with a possible D match to TRBD2 (6 bases). The CDR3 extends over 15 amino acids. The V and J ends lost 1 base and 0 bases respectively, with 10 bases between them. Per germline, CDR1 DFQATT and CDR2 SNEGSKA (reference sequence). The CDR3 region has the DNA TGCAGTGCTAGAGTGGGGGGACTCTCCTACAATGAGCAGTTCTTC. Translation: CSARVGGLSYNEQFF.

A few counts support this clonotype. The rearrangement uses TRBV7-2 and TRBJ1-2, with D unclear. Germline assignment: CDR1 SGHTA and CDR2 FQGNSA. The CDR3 length is 15 residues. V was pared by 1 base and J by 1 base, with 10 bases between. CDR3 DNA: TGTGCCAGCAGCTTAGTGAGCAATAGTAACTATGGCTACACCTTC. As protein: CASSLVSNSNYGYTF.

Note on this clonotype: Because it lacks the conserved phenylalanine or tryptophan at the end, this CDR3 is likely a read error. V gene TRBV5-1 combines with J gene TRBJ1-2, with a weak D call TRBD1 (5 bases). The V and J ends lost 0 bases and 4 bases respectively, with 10 bases between them. The CDR3 runs to 14 residues. The germline V gene has CDR1 SGHRS and CDR2 YFSETQ. In nucleotides, the CDR3 is TGCGCCAGCAGCTTGGAGGGACCGTCCTATGGCTACACCGTC. Translation gives CASSLEGPSYGYTV.

This clonotype was found a few times. The chain links TRBV9 to TRBJ1-2, with 8 bases aligning to TRBD1. This CDR3 comprises 14 residues. V gave up 8 bases and J gave up 3 bases; unmatched junction bases: 9. Germline V gene sequence: CDR1 SGDLS, CDR2 YYNGEE. CDR3 loop: CASRAGQGHYGYTF. The CDR3 nucleotides read TGTGCCAGTAGGGCAGGACAGGGTCACTATGGCTACACCTTC.

The chain uses TRBV6-1 and TRBJ1-1; unclear D gene. Germline CDR1 and CDR2: MNHNS and SASEGT. CDR3 size: 14 residues. The V gene lost 3 bases and the J gene lost 3 bases, with 11 bases spanning the gap. The DNA for the CDR3 is TGTGCCAGCAGTGATGGGCCTATATACACTGAAGCTTTCTTT. It is translated as CASSDGPIYTEAFF.

Turning to this clonotype: One base away lies a much larger clone, so this may be a sequencing read error. The chain is built from TRBV7-2 and TRBJ1-1; D uncertain. Between the trimmed V and J ends, which lost 3 bases and 6 bases, there was a span of 11 bases. This CDR3 has 13 amino acids. Germline CDR1 is SGHTA and CDR2 is FQGNSA. CDR3 nucleotides: TGTGCCAGCAGCTTCAGTCAGGCCTCTGAAGCTTTCTTT. Protein sequence: CASSFSQASEAFF.

This clonotype was found many times. V is TRBV7-3 and J is TRBJ2-5; D gene unclear. In germline, CDR1 is SGHTA, CDR2 FQGTGA. Trimming shortened V by 1 base and J by 1 base, and 7 bases separated the two germline ends. The CDR3 extends over 14 amino acids. The CDR3 sequence: CASSLSGLQETQYF. CDR3 nucleotide sequence: TGTGCCAGCAGCTTAAGTGGCCTCCAAGAGACCCAGTACTTC.

Comment on this clonotype: Here the CDR3 omits its conserved ending phenylalanine or tryptophan, so a read error is the likely source. The chain couples TRBV6-1 to TRBJ2-7; D remains ambiguous. The V gene's germline CDR1 is MNHNS and CDR2 SASEGT. V shed 1 base and J shed 6 bases, with 7 bases lying between them. This CDR3 region has 12 residues. The CDR3 DNA is TGTGCCAGCAGTGAAGGCCCATCCGAGCAGTACCTC. Protein product: CASSEGPSEQYL.

This clonotype was observed a handful of times. The rearrangement uses TRBV7-3 and TRBJ2-1; 7 bases are shared with TRBD1. Germline values: CDR1 SGHTA, CDR2 FQGTGA. This CDR3 region has 15 residues. Trimming took 3 bases from V and 5 from J; bases not matched to a gene: 7. CDR3 sequence: CASSFGPGQNNEQFF. CDR3 sequence (DNA): TGTGCCAGCAGCTTTGGGCCGGGACAGAACAATGAGCAGTTCTTC.

At least ten counts were recorded for this clonotype. The chain couples TRBV7-9 to TRBJ1-2; D might be TRBD1 (6 bases). With 4 bases removed from V and 4 bases from J, the gap between germline ends came to 10 bases. The germline V gene encodes CDR1 SEHNR and CDR2 FQNEAQ (reference sequence). There are 13 residues in the CDR3. The chain's CDR3 is CASSSGQRYGYTF. Here the CDR3 DNA reads TGTGCCAGCAGCTCCGGACAGCGCTATGGCTACACCTTC.

The chain uses TRBV5-5 and TRBJ2-5; possible D gene TRBD2, 5 bases. The CDR3 loop spans 13 amino acids. V shed 6 bases and J shed 5 bases, with 14 bases lying between them. Germline lookup yields CDR1 SGHKS and CDR2 YYEKEE (reference sequence). The CDR3 is CASTFRGTETQYF. The CDR3 DNA reads as TGTGCCAGCACTTTCCGGGGTACGGAGACCCAGTACTTC. Complete variable domain (other parts from reference TRBV5-5 and TRBJ2-5): DAGVTQSPTHLIKTRGQQVTLRCSPISGHKSVSWYQQVLGQGPQFIFQYYEKEERGRGNFPDRFSARQFPNYSSELNVNALLLGDSALYLCASTFRGTETQYFGPGTRLLVL.

This rearrangement joins TRBV6-5 to TRBJ1-1; 7 bases align to TRBD1. Germline V CDR1 and CDR2: MNHEY, SVGAGI. V was pared by 8 bases and J by 4 bases, with 7 bases of the junction left unmatched. The CDR3 consists of 13 residues. The DNA for the CDR3 is TGTGCCAGCGGTACAGGGGTAGGCACTGAAGCTTTCTTT. It yields the protein CASGTGVGTEAFF.

This chain joins TRBV7-2 and TRBJ2-3; TRBD2 agrees at 14 bases. The germline V gene encodes CDR1 SGHTA and CDR2 FQGNSA. The V segment lost 4 bases and the J segment 3 bases; nucleotides outside the gene matches: 3. The CDR3 runs to 16 residues. CDR3 DNA sequence: TGTGCCAGCAGCTCCAGGACTAGCGGGAGGACAGATACGCAGTATTTT. This codes for CASSSRTSGRTDTQYF.